This T cell receptor beta chain stems from a study of OX40 agonist ivuxolimab in advanced cancers. The wider study: Patients assigned to dose escalation were diagnosed with hepatocellular carcinoma, melanoma, renal cell or head and neck cancer. Study-level findings and limits: In the 0.1 to 3.0 mg/kg range, CD4+ and CD8+ blood T cells had expanded clonally by week 6. On average, CD8+ T cells had more expanded clones than CD4+.

The V segment lost 7 bases and the J segment 5 bases; nucleotides outside the gene matches: 7. Germline CDR1 is LNHDA and CDR2 is SQIVND (reference sequence). This CDR3 comprises 13 residues. Sequenced by immunoSEQ multiplex PCR; TCRdb stores in-frame clones only, minus some. The table has tens of thousands of clones, 65% to 90% seen once. A remark on this clone: What it binds is not known.

With autoimmune disease history or systemic immunosuppression, patients were excluded. The TCR originated in an adult with an advanced solid tumor such as melanoma, head and neck, liver or kidney cancer. The chain carries TRBV19 and TRBJ1-1; 7 bases are a match to TRBD1. Sequences were derived from CD4+ or CD8+ T cells sorted from blood, sampled in a trial of the OX40 agonist ivuxolimab. The CDR3 reads CASNRGGGTEAFF. CDR3 sequence (DNA): TGTGCCAGTAACAGGGGAGGAGGGACTGAAGCTTTCTTT.